This T cell receptor beta chain was observed in a study of shared clonotypes between healthy human individuals. CDR1 SGHTS and CDR2 YDEGEE come from the germline V gene. CDR3 length: 16 residues. Trimming at V came to 4 bases and at J to 4 bases, leaving 13 bases not matched to a gene. Produced via immunoSEQ multiplex PCR; TCRdb's table is partial and in-frame only. Of millions of clones in the sample, 95% were seen once. Every donor, a Caucasian adult, lived in Nashville, Tennessee. A remark on this clone: As yet, its antigen is unknown.

Regarding the study as a whole: Clonotypes shared by all four sorted-subset donors had higher generation probabilities than non-shared clonotypes.

The J gene is TRBJ2-7, the V gene TRBV5-8; 8 bases are a match to TRBD1. The TCR sequence derives from a man aged 18 to 29 in good health. The sequencing sample was made of naive CD4+ T cells sorted from blood. The subset was: CD45RA+ positively selected. CDR3 in DNA: TGTGCCAGCAGCCGGGACCCGACAGGGGCGCCATACGAGCAGTACTTC. Translating it yields CASSRDPTGAPYEQYF.